This T cell receptor (beta chain) was captured by sequencing in a study of blood T cell repertoires in COVID-19 (dated by TCRdb to the early 2020s). With respect to the entire study: The collaborator samples originated in the United States, Italy and Spain and spanned the acute and convalescent phases of COVID-19. The prospective study material was composed of cDNA or gDNA derived from T cells, B-cell-depleted T cells, or PBMCs. Subjects who had been exposed to COVID-19, were actively infected with it, or had recovered from it provided the deeply sampled blood TCRbeta repertoires that made up the dataset. The repertoires were released in a freely available public database meant as a resource for research on the immune response to SARS-CoV-2. The samples were drawn from the first 160 participants of the ongoing ImmuneRACE study and from some 1,300 subjects provided by 6 global collaborators. A de-identified subject ID, COVID-19 status, age in years and sex were almost always included in the sample metadata. Where available, HLA class I and class II types were obtained from metadata supplied by the sample provider rather than from assay-based typing. The full study reports these points: The amount of clinical and demographic metadata varied by source and participant and was provided uncurated.

TCRbeta CDR3 regions were amplified from genomic DNA by means of the immunoSEQ Assay, a bias-controlled multiplex PCR. The authors processed their data as follows. The number of nucleated cells in each sample was estimated by amplification of reference gene primers within the assay. To quantify the absolute abundance of each unique TCRbeta CDR3 rearrangement, sequence reads were collapsed and filtered. Productive Simpson clonality was computed per sample as the square root of Simpson's diversity index over productive rearrangements. Sourced from immuneACCESS, this table was stored by TCRdb with only in-frame sequences that have V and J called. A share of the clones is absent; for the studies checked, an unresolved V gene accounts for under half, and the remainder has no known explanation. That table is the source of V, J and clone size, and D and trimming were worked out from the DNA. The sample includes nearly 350,000 clones, with approximately 89% observed a single time. Approximately 3.5% of the sample lies in the top ten.

Samples from volunteer blood donors who had recovered from COVID-19 were contributed by a second Seattle source. Each collaborating institution followed its own protocols to collect whole blood in K2EDTA tubes. For TCRbeta analysis, collaborators shipped samples in one of three forms: frozen whole blood, isolated PBMCs, or DNA extracted from either of those sample types. For this clone: The antigen it recognizes is unknown. The record has no base qualities; no much larger clone is one base away.

The sequenced sample was peripheral blood. The TCR comes from a woman under 30 who had recovered from COVID-19.

The DNA sequence is as follows: TGTGCCATGGCGGGACAGTTTAATTCACCCCTCCACTTT. Its protein is CAMAGQFNSPLHF. The sequence links TRBV10-3 to TRBJ1-6; the junction holds 7 bases that match TRBD1. Trimmed from V: 9 bases; trimmed from J: 6 bases; junction bases lacking a gene match: 5. The germline V gene yields ENHRY for CDR1 and SYGVKD for CDR2. From the cysteine up to the phenylalanine, the CDR3 has a length of 13 residues. Only CDR3 DNA is held: 39 bases, read in frame from base 1.